This T cell receptor beta chain was sequenced for a study of cytomegalovirus exposure and HLA in healthy donors. A multiplex PCR was run with 60 Vbeta primers and 13 Jbeta primers. Data came from immunoSEQ multiplex PCR; TCRdb stores just in-frame clones and leaves some out. The sample gives 200,000 or so clones, roughly 84% of which show up once; 0.71% is in the top ten. The V end lost 8 bases, the J end lost 4 bases, and 14 bases lay between the germline ends. Germline-derived CDR1 and CDR2 are MNHEY and SVGAGI. The CDR3 loop spans 13 amino acids. V usage is TRBV6-5 and J usage is TRBJ1-1; TRBD1 might be the D (5 bases). Material: PBMCs. The TCR comes from a boy aged 2 to 9 in good health and CMV-seronegative. The CDR3 protein is CASFPDIITEAFF. For the CDR3, the DNA is TGTGCCAGCTTCCCGGACATAATCACTGAAGCTTTCTTT.